This TCR beta chain was identified in a study of identical twins (dated by TCRdb to the mid-2010s). The study in broad terms: To test whether fetal clonotypes persist, this study deep-sequenced TCR alpha and beta repertoires from monozygotic twins, from unrelated adults of various ages, and from cord blood. To rule out contamination, replicate twin experiments were performed at different times with different library preparation protocols. Study-level results and caveats: Conclusions relied on cross-sectional statistical analysis, since the same donors could not be followed over many years. Zero-insertion analyses could be partly confounded by invariant T cells such as MAIT and iNKT, though diverse VJ usage argued against such confounding for most clonotypes. Fewer insertions were carried by abundant cord blood beta clonotypes; a weaker similar trend was observed in young adult naive repertoires, while no such trend was observed in memory repertoires. Out-of-frame TCR alpha sharing in monozygotic twins was systematically underestimated by recombination models, whereas sharing between unrelated individuals was in agreement with the recombination models. Excess twin sharing in beta out-of-frame sequences was weaker because fewer shared sequences lowered the signal-to-noise ratio. Compared with coincidental sharing between unrelated individuals, an excess of low generation-probability sequences was observed among out-of-frame TCR alpha sequences shared between twins.

The library was built by means of 5' RACE. Data came from an Illumina HiSeq 2000. Template switching added a universal primer binding site, and the final cDNA carried a unique molecular identifier that allowed TCR cDNA molecules to be counted accurately. Specific primers in the conserved constant-segment region were used to synthesize first-strand cDNA for the TCR alpha and beta chains. To control for contamination, every cDNA library was double barcoded, receiving both a SMART-Mk sample barcode and Illumina barcodes. TruSeq adapter sequences and Illumina sample barcodes were added in two successive PCR steps. The TCR alpha and beta cDNA libraries were sequenced on the Illumina HiSeq platform using custom primers. Per the original workflow: MiGEC processed the raw reads to extract unique molecular identifiers, while MiXCR was used to determine the CDR3 positions. For each individual, recombination models were inferred using an EM algorithm with the repgenHMM and IGoR tools. The tcR package in R was used for shared clonotype analysis, with sharing normalized by the product of cloneset sizes. Out-of-frame nonproductive sequences were analyzed to study raw recombination free of thymic and clonal selection effects. In-frame beta chains were kept once TCRdb had trimmed the public reads at Q25 with fastp and called clones with MiXCR. Entries that share a CDR3 protein sequence are merged under the most common genes and DNA. TCRdb's processing, not the authors' own work, is the source of the V and J calls. The table for this sample lists hundreds of thousands of distinct CDR3 sequences; roughly 20% of them were counted only once. Roughly 4% of the sample rests with the top ten.

V and J lose 5 bases and 5 bases, and a span of 16 bases separates them. The CDR3 goes from the cysteine to the phenylalanine over 13 residues. Of all the DNA, just the CDR3 is kept, 39 bases in frame from base 1. In the germline V gene (reference sequence), CDR1 corresponds to DFQATT and CDR2 to SNEGSKA. Every donor was a healthy Caucasian. The twin cohort consisted of three pairs of female monozygotic twins, all aged roughly 18 to 30 years. The RNA used for TCR libraries was isolated from peripheral blood mononuclear cells. This clonotype was detected a few times. Its target antigen remains unknown. The input lacks base qualities; no much larger clone sits a single base away. The sample also formed part of further work on T cells expressing NK-cell markers. From that second study: In sorted CD3+CD56+NKG2C+, CD3+CD56+NKG2C- and CD3+CD56-NKG2C+ T-cell subsets from 7 to 9 donors, TCR beta-chain repertoires were profiled. Seven of the eight sequenced donors were HCMV-seropositive and one was HCMV-seronegative. In several experiments an anti-gammadeltaTCR antibody was added to restrict sorting to alphabetaTCR-expressing T cells. For about 6 donors, the dominant CD3+CD56+NKG2C+ clonotypes were among the top 10 CD8+ clonotypes and accounted for 1.0-7.0% of CD8+ T cells. Those dominant clonotypes were again the most abundant among CD3+CD56-NKG2C+ cells in a few donors, at about 25-60.1%. Whether the expanded NKG2C-expressing T cell clones were specific for HCMV antigens remained unclear. The eight sequenced donors were randomly selected healthy volunteers, three men and five women. HCMV-specific IgG was detected in serum with a commercial ELISA kit to determine HCMV serostatus. Bulk peripheral blood T-cell repertoires were additionally sequenced from unsorted PBMC for over five donors. Reads were demultiplexed and grouped by UMI with MIGEC, and clonotypes were assembled and quantified with MiTCR. To exclude erroneous sequences, only TCR cDNA sequences supported by at least two reads were retained. The tcR package was used for downstream repertoire analysis, and clonotypes were matched across fractions by CDR3 nucleotide sequence plus V segment. Antigen specificity was annotated against VDJdb with VDJmatch, allowing one amino acid substitution in CDR3.

Sample: PBMCs. The sequence joins TRBV20-1 to TRBJ2-7; TRBD1 is a possible D gene, resting on 5 matching bases. The receptor was isolated from a woman under 30 in good health. The bases are TGCAGTGCTTCACCACCAACAGGCAACGAGCAGTACTTC. It specifies CSASPPTGNEQYF.